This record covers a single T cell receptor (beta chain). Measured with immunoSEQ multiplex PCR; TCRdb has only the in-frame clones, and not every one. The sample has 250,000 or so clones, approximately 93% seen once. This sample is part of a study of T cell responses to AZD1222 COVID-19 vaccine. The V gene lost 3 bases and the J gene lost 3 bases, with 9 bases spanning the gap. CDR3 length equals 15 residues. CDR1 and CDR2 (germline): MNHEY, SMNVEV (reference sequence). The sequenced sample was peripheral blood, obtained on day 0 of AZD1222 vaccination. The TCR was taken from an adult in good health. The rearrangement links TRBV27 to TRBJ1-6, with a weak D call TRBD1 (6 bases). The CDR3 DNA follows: TGTGCCAGCAGTTTTGGGGGCGTCTATAATTCACCCCTCCACTTT. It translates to CASSFGGVYNSPLHF.